The 32 T cell receptor beta chains below were found in one sample sequenced in a study of T cell responses to AZD1222 COVID-19 vaccine. Profiling relied on immunoSEQ multiplex PCR, and the TCRdb table lists in-frame clones only, not all of them. The sample yields 150,000 or so clones, about nine tenths seen once. This material consisted of peripheral blood, taken on day 0 of AZD1222 vaccination. The receptors come from an adult in good health.

The chain combines TRBV28 with TRBJ1-2; perhaps TRBD1 as D (6 bases). The CDR3 sequence is 15 residues long. The V end lost 5 bases, the J end lost 3 bases, and 16 bases lay between the germline ends. Germline values: CDR1 MDHEN, CDR2 SYDVKM. CDR3 protein: CASSLRQAPYYGYTF. Written as DNA, the CDR3 is TGTGCCAGCAGTCTCCGACAGGCGCCGTACTATGGCTACACCTTC.

V is TRBV12-5 and J is TRBJ2-7, with a possible D match to TRBD2 (6 bases). This CDR3 is 13 amino acids long. V lost 6 bases and J 1 base, leaving 10 bases between the germline ends. Germline-derived CDR1 and CDR2 are LGHNT and FRNRAP. The CDR3 sequence is CASGVGGSYEQYF. In DNA form, the CDR3 reads TGTGCTAGTGGAGTCGGGGGATCCTACGAGCAGTACTTC.

This chain connects TRBV7-2 to TRBJ2-1, with D possibly matching TRBD1 (6 bases). There are 13 residues in the CDR3. Germline lookup yields CDR1 SGHTA and CDR2 FQGNSA. The V end was cut by 4 bases, the J end by 4 bases, with 8 bases between. In DNA, the CDR3 is TGTGCCAGCAGCTCGGGGACATACAATGAGCAGTTCTTC. It encodes CASSSGTYNEQFF.

The chain links TRBV7-2 to TRBJ2-1, with 9 bases matching TRBD2. The V and J ends lost 5 bases and 9 bases, in that order; junction bases with no gene match: 23. The CDR3 is made up of 19 amino acids. Germline CDR1 is SGHTA and CDR2 is FQGNSA. The CDR3 nucleotides read TGTGCCAGCAGCGCTGTTGTTCTAGCGGGGCTATCAGGTGTGGGTGAGCAGTTCTTC. It codes for CASSAVVLAGLSGVGEQFF.

This clone occurred a few times. The CDR3 bases are TGTGCCAGCAGACTAGCGAGAACCGGGGAGCTGTTTTTT. This gives the protein CASRLARTGELFF. The chain links TRBV2 to TRBJ2-2, with TRBD2 matching over 7 bases. Per germline, CDR1 SNHLY and CDR2 FYNNEI. CDR3 size: 13 residues. Trimming at V came to 6 bases and at J to 5 bases, leaving 3 bases not matched to a gene.

This sequence joins TRBV27 and TRBJ2-5; 10 bases line up with TRBD2. The CDR3 consists of 14 residues. Germline V gene sequence: CDR1 MNHEY, CDR2 SMNVEV (reference sequence). J gave up 5 bases and V 5 bases, and 5 bases lay outside the gene matches. CDR3 region: CASSGGTSVETQYF. CDR3 DNA: TGTGCCAGCAGTGGTGGGACTAGCGTTGAGACCCAGTACTTC.

This chain links TRBV6-6 with TRBJ1-6; D remains unclear. Germline V gene sequence: CDR1 MNHNY, CDR2 SVGAGI (reference sequence). This CDR3 is 13 amino acids long. V lost 4 bases and J 9 bases, leaving 10 bases between the germline ends. The CDR3 nucleotides read TGTGCCAGCAGTTCCCCGATGGGTTCACCCCTCCACTTT. Its protein is CASSSPMGSPLHF.

This chain uses TRBV5-1 with TRBJ2-3; 7 bases are a match to TRBD2. Germline V gives CDR1 SGHRS, CDR2 YFSETQ. The CDR3 has 14 amino acids. The V and J ends lost 4 bases and 0 bases, in that order; junction bases with no gene match: 2. CDR3 amino acids: CASSPSGSTDTQYF. The CDR3 nucleotides read TGCGCCAGCAGCCCTAGCGGCAGCACAGATACGCAGTATTTT.

The chain combines TRBV18 with TRBJ2-5, with 7 bases matching TRBD1. Losses at the gene ends were 4 bases for V and 1 base for J; bases not matched to a gene: 6. Germline assignment: CDR1 KGHSH and CDR2 LQKENI. The CDR3 has 15 amino acids. DNA of the CDR3: TGTGCCAGCTCACTAGACAGGGCCTCCCAAGAGACCCAGTACTTC. Its protein product is CASSLDRASQETQYF.

V gene TRBV12-3 or TRBV12-4 combines with J gene TRBJ2-5, with D possibly being TRBD1 (5 bases). V was clipped by 3 bases and J by 3 bases, with 5 bases between them. This CDR3 has 12 residues. CDR3 nucleotide sequence: TGTGCCAGCAGTTTGACAGAAGAGACCCAGTACTTC. Residues: CASSLTEETQYF.

The chain employs TRBV7-2 and TRBJ1-5, with D unresolved. The CDR3 spans 13 residues. V gave up 4 bases and J gave up 9 bases, with 13 bases separating them. The germline V gene has CDR1 SGHTA and CDR2 FQGNSA. The CDR3 nucleotides read TGTGCCAGCAGCTCCACCGGCCCCGGGCCCCAGCATTTT. Translated, it gives CASSSTGPGPQHF. Based on the CDR3 plus reference TRBV7-2 and TRBJ1-5, the full variable domain is GAGVSQSPSNKVTEKGKDVELRCDPISGHTALYWYRQSLGQGLEFLIYFQGNSAPDKSGLPSDRFSAERTGGSVSTLTIQRTQQEDSAVYLCASSSTGPGPQHFGDGTRLSIL.

The chain couples TRBV30 to TRBJ1-4; 7 nucleotides align to TRBD1. Germline CDR1 and CDR2: GTSNPN and SVGIG (reference sequence). This CDR3 is 13 amino acids long. After removal of 7 bases from V and 6 bases from J, the junction contained 8 bases not matched to a gene. The CDR3 reads CASKRQGDEKLFF. CDR3 in DNA: TGTGCCTCCAAAAGACAGGGAGATGAAAAACTGTTTTTT.

The chain is built from TRBV2 and TRBJ2-7, with 11 bases fitting TRBD1. The CDR3 spans 14 residues. V lost 7 bases, J lost 5 bases, and 7 bases stayed unmatched. Germline lookup yields CDR1 SNHLY and CDR2 FYNNEI. CDR3 DNA: TGTGCCAGCAAGACGGACAGGGGGCTGAACGAGCAGTACTTC. Its protein product is CASKTDRGLNEQYF.

The genes are TRBV9 and TRBJ2-3, with a possible D match to TRBD2 (5 bases). The V gene's germline CDR1 is SGDLS and CDR2 YYNGEE. V lost 4 bases and J 8 bases, leaving 17 bases between the germline ends. The CDR3 is 14 amino acids. CDR3 protein: CASSLSGPTSTQYF. The DNA of the CDR3 is TGTGCCAGCAGCCTCTCGGGTCCCACTAGTACGCAGTATTTT.

The sample holds a few counts of this clone. CDR3 coding DNA: TGTGCCAGCAGCCCGAGGGCCCTCTCCTACGAGCAGTACTTC. Translated, it gives CASSPRALSYEQYF. The chain has TRBV7-9 and TRBJ2-7; D may be TRBD2 (5 bases). The germline V gene encodes CDR1 SEHNR and CDR2 FQNEAQ (reference sequence). V lost 5 bases to trimming and J lost 0 bases, with 11 bases between them. This CDR3 has 14 amino acids. Together with reference TRBV7-9 and TRBJ2-7, the CDR3 gives the full variable domain: DTGVSQNPRHKITKRGQNVTFRCDPISEHNRLYWYRQTLGQGPEFLTYFQNEAQLEKSRLLSDRFSAERPKGSFSTLEIQRTEQGDSAMYLCASSPRALSYEQYFGPGTRLTVT.

This rearrangement joins TRBV7-2 to TRBJ2-1; TRBD1 matches at 8 bases. V lost 3 bases and J lost 6; bases outside the gene matches: 7. In germline, CDR1 is SGHTA, CDR2 FQGNSA. CDR3 length equals 15 residues. The CDR3 DNA follows: TGTGCCAGCAGCTTTAGGACAGGGCTCGGCAATGAGCAGTTCTTC. It specifies CASSFRTGLGNEQFF.

The rearrangement joins TRBV30 to TRBJ1-1; 11 bases fit TRBD1. Germline V lookup: CDR1 GTSNPN, CDR2 SVGIG (reference sequence). The V and J ends lost 5 bases and 1 base, in that order; junction bases with no gene match: 0. This CDR3 region has 13 residues. This chain's CDR3 is CAWGTGGNTEAFF. The CDR3, as DNA: TGTGCCTGGGGGACAGGGGGGAACACTGAAGCTTTCTTT.

The chain combines TRBV7-2 with TRBJ1-6; no definite D call. Germline V gene lookup returns CDR1 SGHTA and CDR2 FQGNSA. This CDR3 has 16 amino acids. The V gene lost 5 bases and the J gene lost 10 bases, with 21 bases spanning the gap. CDR3 sequence (DNA): TGTGCCAGCAGCCCAGAACCCACTGGCGGAAGGTCACCCCTCCACTTT. Amino acids: CASSPEPTGGRSPLHF.

J is TRBJ2-7 and V is TRBV7-9; D is perhaps TRBD1 (5 bases). The CDR3 is 15 residues long. Germline CDR1 and CDR2: SEHNR and FQNEAQ (reference sequence). Between the trimmed V and J ends, which lost 5 bases and 6 bases, there was a span of 20 bases. CDR3 sequence (DNA): TGTGCCAGCAGCGCGAGTGGGGCAGGGTCAGGCGAGCAGTACTTC. Its protein is CASSASGAGSGEQYF.

The CDR3 DNA sequence: TGTGCCAGCAGCTTATACCTGGCAAACAATCAGCCCCAGCATTTT. This gives the protein CASSLYLANNQPQHF. The chain is built from TRBV7-8 and TRBJ1-5, with D uncertain. CDR1 is SGHVS, CDR2 FQNEAQ, per germline. Trimming removed 2 bases from V and 3 bases from J, with 11 bases in between. The CDR3 length is 15 residues.

This clone came up once. This chain uses TRBV28 with TRBJ1-2; no clear D. The CDR3 covers 13 residues. The germline V and J ends were trimmed by 2 bases and 2 bases, with 6 bases remaining between them. Germline CDR1 MDHEN, CDR2 SYDVKM. CDR3 in amino acids: CASSLLQNYGYTF. The CDR3 nucleotides are TGTGCCAGCAGTTTACTTCAGAACTATGGCTACACCTTC.

The chain combines TRBV19 with TRBJ1-1; tentative D call: TRBD1 (5 bases). V was cut by 0 bases and J by 10 bases, with 12 bases left in between. CDR1 and CDR2 (germline): LNHDA, SQIVND (reference sequence). CDR3 length: 13 amino acids. The CDR3 loop reads CASSIERQGRAFF. CDR3 DNA: TGTGCCAGTAGTATAGAGCGGCAGGGAAGAGCTTTCTTT. Drawing the rest from reference TRBV19 and TRBJ1-1, the complete variable domain is DGGITQSPKYLFRKEGQNVTLSCEQNLNHDAMYWYRQDPGQGLRLIYYSQIVNDFQKGDIAEGYSVSREKKESFPLTVTSAQKNPTAFYLCASSIERQGRAFFGQGTRLTVV.

This chain joins TRBV27 and TRBJ2-3; 8 nucleotides match TRBD2. The CDR3 has 15 amino acids. The germline gives CDR1 MNHEY, CDR2 SMNVEV (reference sequence). V gave up 2 bases and J gave up 2 bases; unmatched junction bases: 3. The CDR3 sequence is CASSLAAGDTDTQYF. The CDR3, as DNA: TGTGCCAGCAGTTTAGCAGCGGGGGACACAGATACGCAGTATTTT.

J is TRBJ2-7 and V is TRBV28; TRBD1 matches 9 bases. The CDR3 has 14 amino acids. Trimming removed 2 bases from V and 3 bases from J; junction bases left unmatched: 2. From germline, CDR1 is MDHEN and CDR2 SYDVKM. Here the CDR3 DNA reads TGTGCCAGCAGTTTACTGGGACAGGGCTACGAGCAGTACTTC. Translated: CASSLLGQGYEQYF.

The chain combines TRBV7-9 with TRBJ2-7; TRBD2 aligns across 8 bases. With V trimmed by 4 bases and J by 6 bases, 17 bases remained unmatched. The CDR3 spans 17 residues. Germline CDR1 is SEHNR and CDR2 is FQNEAQ (reference sequence). The CDR3 DNA reads as TGTGCCAGCAGCTCCCCCCCGGGGAGCGGGAGACTGAGCGAGCAGTACTTC. Translating gives CASSSPPGSGRLSEQYF.

This rearrangement joins TRBV18 to TRBJ2-1; D unclear. This CDR3 has 13 residues. The V gene's germline CDR1 is KGHSH and CDR2 LQKENI. Trimming took 3 bases from V and 2 from J, leaving 5 bases between them. CDR3 sequence: CASSPSAYNEQFF. For the CDR3, the DNA is TGTGCCAGCTCACCCTCAGCCTACAATGAGCAGTTCTTC.

The chain employs TRBV6-5 and TRBJ1-2; 9 bases are a match to TRBD1. This CDR3 has 16 amino acids. In germline, CDR1 is MNHEY, CDR2 SVGAGI. V was pared by 0 bases and J by 4 bases, with 6 bases of the junction left unmatched. CDR3 in DNA: TGTGCCAGCAGTTACTCGAGGACAGGGGTTCTCTATGGCTACACCTTC. Translating gives CASSYSRTGVLYGYTF.

J is TRBJ2-7 and V is TRBV21-1; TRBD2 reflects the table's D call only, with no check against the DNA. TRBV21-1 represents a pseudogene. The CDR3 extends over 18 amino acids. Here the CDR3 reads CASSQRRKRESGVHEQYF. The CDR3 nucleotides are TGTGCCAGCAGCCAAAGGCGGAAGCGGGAATCAGGAGTCCACGAGCAGTACTTC.

The chain combines TRBV6-5 with TRBJ2-2; possible D gene TRBD2, 5 bases. The germline gives CDR1 MNHEY, CDR2 SVGAGI. Trimming took off 8 bases at V and 1 base at J, with 8 bases between the two ends. The CDR3 covers 13 residues. The CDR3 coding sequence is TGTGCCAGCCGAGGGAGGAACACCGGGGAGCTGTTTTTT. Its translation is CASRGRNTGELFF.

The chain recombines TRBV5-1 with TRBJ1-1; D unclear. Germline loops: CDR1 SGHRS, CDR2 YFSETQ. The CDR3 length is 13 residues. Trimming cost V 5 bases and J 0 bases, with 8 bases left between them. For the CDR3, the DNA is TGCGCCAGCAGGGTGTCCATGAACACTGAAGCTTTCTTT. It specifies CASRVSMNTEAFF.

V and J are TRBV12-2 and TRBJ2-7; the DNA was not used to check the table's D call, TRBD1. TRBV12-2 is a documented pseudogene. The CDR3 covers 17 residues. The CDR3 coding sequence is TGTGCAAGTCGCTCACCGACGGCAGGGGGGAACTCCTACGAGCAGTACTTC. Translating it yields CASRSPTAGGNSYEQYF.

The chain joins TRBV7-8 to TRBJ1-4, with D perhaps TRBD1 (6 bases). CDR1 and CDR2 (germline): SGHVS, FQNEAQ. CDR3 size: 17 residues. V shed 1 base and J shed 1 base, with 13 bases lying between them. The CDR3 here is CASSLDGGLGTNEKLFF. In nucleotides, the CDR3 is TGTGCCAGCAGCTTAGATGGGGGGCTTGGAACTAATGAAAAACTGTTTTTT.